The text below deals with one TCR beta chain. Its matching antigen is unknown. Sequencing was performed with immunoSEQ multiplex PCR; in TCRdb, only in-frame clones are kept and a portion is missing. The data hold tens of thousands of clones, with 85% to 90% observed a single time. These data originate in a study of OX40 agonist ivuxolimab in advanced cancers. Study summary: The patients' treatment was ivuxolimab, an agonistic anti-OX40 (CD134) antibody.

General study findings and limits: Doses of 0.1 to 3.0 mg/kg were accompanied by clonal expansion of CD4+ and CD8+ blood T cells by week 6.

This TCR was sampled from an adult with an advanced solid tumor such as melanoma, head and neck, liver or kidney cancer. The material sequenced was CD4+ or CD8+ T cells sorted from blood, taken in a trial of the OX40 agonist ivuxolimab.

CDR3 bases: TGTGCCAGCAGCCAAGAGGCAGGGTCGGATACGCAGTATTTT. This sequence encodes CASSQEAGSDTQYF. V usage is TRBV4-2 and J usage is TRBJ2-3, with D possibly matching TRBD1 (5 bases). The V and J ends lost 0 bases and 6 bases respectively, with 10 bases between them. The CDR3 is made up of 14 amino acids. Germline V lookup: CDR1 LGHNA, CDR2 YNFKEQ.